What follows is one T cell receptor beta chain and its context. Its antigen is as yet unknown. This record belongs to a study of cytomegalovirus exposure and HLA in healthy donors. General observations from the study: Several of the most significant clusters appeared, in a later analysis, to be linked to common viral pathogens. Information on immune exposure was restricted to one variable (CMV serostatus).

Primers: 60 Vbeta forward and 13 Jbeta reverse. Assay used: immunoSEQ multiplex PCR; TCRdb lists only in-frame clones, some missing. The table lists around 120,000 clones, over 65% of them singletons. V was clipped by 1 base and J by 2 bases, with 3 bases between them. Germline V gene sequence: CDR1 SGHTA, CDR2 FQGNSA. There are 13 residues in the CDR3. Sequenced material: PBMCs. This clonotype was sampled from a man aged 25 to 45 in good health and CMV-seronegative. The rearrangement links TRBV7-2 to TRBJ1-3; D unclear. CDR3 nucleotides: TGTGCCAGCAGCTTAGTTACTGGAAACACCATATATTTT. Translating gives CASSLVTGNTIYF.